Each of the 5 T cell receptor beta chains below was sequenced from the same sample in a study of blood T cell repertoires in COVID-19 (dated by TCRdb to the early 2020s). Receptor amplification or capture employed the immunoSEQ multiplex PCR assay. Drawn from immuneACCESS, this table holds only the in-frame rearrangements with V and J called that TCRdb kept. Clones are partly lost; checked studies trace under half to an unresolved V gene and leave the rest unexplained. The sample table records over 200,000 clones; roughly nine tenths of these occur just once. The ten largest clones add up to 0.75% to 1% of the sample. Sequenced sample: peripheral blood. These receptors all come from a man in his 60s with COVID-19, enrolled during active disease.

This chain joins TRBV19 and TRBJ2-7; tentative D call: TRBD1 (6 bases). The CDR3 contains 15 residues. From germline, CDR1 is LNHDA and CDR2 SQIVND (reference sequence). V was clipped by 5 bases and J by 0 bases, with 14 bases between them. The CDR3 loop is CASSSGTTSSYEQYF. The CDR3 DNA sequence: TGTGCCAGTAGTTCCGGGACAACAAGCTCCTACGAGCAGTACTTC.

The chain carries TRBV12-3 or TRBV12-4 and TRBJ1-1, with a possible D match to TRBD1 (5 bases). Between the trimmed V and J ends, which lost 8 bases and 5 bases, there was a span of 15 bases. The CDR3 sequence is 13 residues long. The CDR3 nucleotides read TGTGCCAGCGGTGTGGACATGATAACTGAAGCTTTCTTT. Translated, it gives CASGVDMITEAFF.

This chain joins TRBV2 and TRBJ1-6; 7 nucleotides align to TRBD1. Trimming at V came to 8 bases and at J to 7 bases, leaving 8 bases not matched to a gene. CDR1 is SNHLY, CDR2 FYNNEI, per germline. There are 14 residues in the CDR3. In DNA, the CDR3 is TGTGCCAGCCGGACAGGTAGAAGAAATTCACCCCTCCACTTT. Translating it yields CASRTGRRNSPLHF.

The chain has TRBV4-1 and TRBJ2-6; D might be TRBD1 (6 bases). Germline V gene lookup returns CDR1 MGHRA and CDR2 YSYEKL. The length of the CDR3 is 18 residues. Trimming pared 4 bases from V and 0 bases from J, leaving 16 bases between. The CDR3 nucleotides are TGCGCCAGCAGCCGATGGGGGCGGGCCAGCTCTGGGGCCAACGTCCTGACTTTC. Protein: CASSRWGRASSGANVLTF.

The chain joins TRBV18 to TRBJ2-2; 12 nucleotides agree with TRBD2. V shed 1 base and J 0 bases; nucleotides not matched to a gene: 9. CDR3 size: 20 residues. Germline V gene lookup returns CDR1 KGHSH and CDR2 LQKENI. DNA of the CDR3: TGTGCCAGCTCACCACTGGGAGGGACTAGCGGGCTCTCGAACACCGGGGAGCTGTTTTTT. It translates to CASSPLGGTSGLSNTGELFF.